This T cell receptor (beta chain) was identified during a study of T cell repertoires in cytomegalovirus infection. Across the study: Well-studied HLA-B-restricted CMV epitopes were used in the study alongside recently identified HLA-C-restricted ones.

TCRdb itself ran the reads through MiXCR, one entry per CDR3 protein. This sample has 100,000 to 150,000 distinct CDR3 sequences, with more than 30% found just once. The table lists this clonotype with a few counts. Its antigen is still unknown. The TCR sequence derives from a human donor in good health (CMV status not recorded). Some clones in this sample may be carry-over from other donors' samples. Sequences were derived from CD8+ T cells from cultured PBMCs, sampled from culture after CMV antigen stimulation.

The CDR3 here is CASSELGYEQYF. Here the CDR3 DNA reads TGTGCCAGCAGTGAATTGGGTTACGAGCAGTACTTC. The V call is TRBV6-1, the J call TRBJ2-7; D is unclear. The germline V gene encodes CDR1 MNHNS and CDR2 SASEGT. The germline V and J ends were trimmed by 2 bases and 4 bases, with 6 bases remaining between them. The CDR3 is 12 residues long.